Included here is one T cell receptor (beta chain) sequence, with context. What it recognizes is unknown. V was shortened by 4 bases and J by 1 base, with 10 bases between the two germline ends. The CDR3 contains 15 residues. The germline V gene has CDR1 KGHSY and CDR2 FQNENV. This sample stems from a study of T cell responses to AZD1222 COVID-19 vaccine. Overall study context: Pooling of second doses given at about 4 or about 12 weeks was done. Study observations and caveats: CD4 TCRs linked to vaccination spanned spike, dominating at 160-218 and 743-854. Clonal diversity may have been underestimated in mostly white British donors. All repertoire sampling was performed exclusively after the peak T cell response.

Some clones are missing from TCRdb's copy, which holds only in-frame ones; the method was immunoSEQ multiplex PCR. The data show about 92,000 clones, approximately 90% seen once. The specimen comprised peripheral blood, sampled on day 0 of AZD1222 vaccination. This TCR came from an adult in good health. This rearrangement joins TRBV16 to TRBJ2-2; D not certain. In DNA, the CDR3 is TGTGCCAGCAGCCTGGATAGGGTGAACACCGGGGAGCTGTTTTTT. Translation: CASSLDRVNTGELFF.